These 30 T cell receptor beta chains were all obtained from the same sample, sequenced in a study of CD8 T cells in ankylosing spondylitis. MiXCR was run by TCRdb on the 5' RACE reads, yielding one entry per CDR3 protein. This sample has tens of thousands of distinct CDR3 sequences, with about a sixth found just once. Sequencing was done on a sample of blood. These receptors were taken from a male donor with ankylosing spondylitis or in good health (not recorded which).

The chain has TRBV7-2 and TRBJ1-1; tentatively, D is TRBD1 (6 bases). The V gene lost 3 bases and the J gene lost 4 bases, with 9 bases spanning the gap. CDR1 and CDR2 from the germline V gene are SGHTA and FQGNSA. CDR3 length: 13 amino acids. CDR3 nucleotides: TGTGCCAGCAGCTTGGGGGGGGCCACTGAAGCTTTCTTT. It codes for CASSLGGATEAFF.

The chain joins TRBV7-2 to TRBJ2-3, with 10 bases fitting TRBD1. The germline V gene encodes CDR1 SGHTA and CDR2 FQGNSA. V was clipped by 7 bases and J by 4 bases; unmatched bases: 5. The CDR3 runs to 14 residues. CDR3 residues: CASIRDRGADTQYF. The DNA of the CDR3 is TGTGCCAGCATTAGGGACAGGGGCGCAGATACGCAGTATTTT.

The chain joins TRBV10-3 to TRBJ1-4, with 9 bases identical to TRBD1. The CDR3 consists of 16 residues. CDR1 is ENHRY and CDR2 is SYGVKD in the germline V gene. Trimming took 6 bases from V and 3 from J; bases not matched to a gene: 8. The chain's CDR3 is CAISQDRGAANEKLFF. The DNA for the CDR3 is TGTGCCATCAGCCAGGACAGGGGTGCTGCTAATGAAAAACTGTTTTTT.

The gene calls are TRBV24-1 and TRBJ2-3; 8 bases match TRBD2. The length of the CDR3 is 17 residues. Germline assignment: CDR1 KGHDR and CDR2 SFDVKD. The junction had 8 bases not matched to a gene; V was cut back by 4 bases and J by 0 bases. CDR3 region: CATSDPLGGRSTDTQYF. The DNA for the CDR3 is TGTGCCACCAGTGACCCCCTTGGCGGGAGGAGCACAGATACGCAGTATTTT.

This clonotype has more than one count but fewer than ten. The chain couples TRBV2 to TRBJ2-7; D is unresolved. Germline V lookup: CDR1 SNHLY, CDR2 FYNNEI. The V and J ends lost 3 bases and 3 bases respectively, with 6 bases between them. CDR3 size: 12 residues. The CDR3 loop is CASSDRDYEQYV. For the CDR3, the DNA is TGTGCCAGCAGTGACAGAGACTACGAGCAGTACGTC.

The CDR3 protein is CASSLASSYNEQFF. The CDR3 bases are TGTGCCAGCAGCTTAGCCAGCTCCTACAATGAGCAGTTCTTC. V gene TRBV7-9 combines with J gene TRBJ2-1; D unclear. CDR3 length equals 14 residues. The V gene's germline CDR1 is SEHNR and CDR2 FQNEAQ (reference sequence). The V end was cut by 0 bases, the J end by 0 bases, with 3 bases between.

This clonotype was recorded a few times. The chain has TRBV10-3 and TRBJ2-3; 11 positions agree with TRBD2. The CDR3 is 15 residues long. Trimming at V came to 5 bases and at J to 0 bases, leaving 1 base not matched to a gene. Germline V gene lookup returns CDR1 ENHRY and CDR2 SYGVKD. CDR3 coding DNA: TGTGCCATCAGTAGGACTAGCGGGAGCACAGATACGCAGTATTTT. Amino acid sequence: CAISRTSGSTDTQYF.

This clonotype has just a few counts. CDR3 coding DNA: TGTGCCAGCAGTTTAAAGGGGGGCTACAATGAGCAGTTCTTC. It specifies CASSLKGGYNEQFF. The chain carries TRBV12-3 or TRBV12-4 and TRBJ2-1, with D perhaps TRBD1 or TRBD2 (6 bases each). Trimming took 2 bases from V and 3 from J, leaving 8 bases between them. This CDR3 is 14 amino acids long.

As for this clonotype: Mismatch with germline at one junction end may stem from a read error. The rearrangement joins TRBV7-7 to TRBJ2-5; the D gene is possibly TRBD2 (5 bases). The length of the CDR3 is 14 residues. The germline V gene encodes CDR1 SSHAT and CDR2 FNYEAQ (reference sequence). The CDR3 nucleotides read TGTGCTAGCAGCTTAAGCGGCGGGCAAGAGACCCAGTACTTC. Protein product: CASSLSGGQETQYF.

In this sample, this clonotype turned up many times. J is TRBJ2-1 and V is TRBV20-1; D is unclear. This CDR3 contains 14 residues. The V gene's germline CDR1 is DFQATT and CDR2 SNEGSKA (reference sequence). Trimming took off 5 bases at V and 0 bases at J, with 11 bases between the two ends. The CDR3 DNA is TGCAGTGCTCCGGAACGGGCCTCCTACAATGAGCAGTTCTTC. It is translated as CSAPERASYNEQFF.

The sample holds many counts of this clonotype. This chain links TRBV27 with TRBJ2-1, with D tentatively TRBD2 (6 bases). This CDR3 spans 16 amino acids. Trimming shortened V by 3 bases and J by 2 bases, and 14 bases separated the two germline ends. The germline V gene encodes CDR1 MNHEY and CDR2 SMNVEV (reference sequence). The DNA for the CDR3 is TGTGCCAGCAGTTTGGTGGGGGGATCACCCTACAATGAGCAGTTCTTC. Protein: CASSLVGGSPYNEQFF.

The chain uses TRBV5-1 and TRBJ2-1; TRBD2 agrees at 7 bases. Germline loops: CDR1 SGHRS, CDR2 YFSETQ. Trimming removed 2 bases from V and 7 bases from J; junction bases left unmatched: 9. The CDR3 sequence is 15 residues long. The CDR3 DNA reads as TGCGCCAGCAGCTTCAGCGGGGATACCGCGAATGAGCAGTTCTTC. Translation: CASSFSGDTANEQFF.

Only a few counts were recorded for this clonotype. This chain joins TRBV12-3 or TRBV12-4 and TRBJ2-5; TRBD2 might be the D (5 bases). The CDR3 extends over 16 amino acids. V dropped 6 bases and J dropped 0 bases, with 17 bases sitting between them. The CDR3 region has the DNA TGTGCCAGCAGCCCCCGGACGAGGGAGTACCAAGAGACCCAGTACTTC. It encodes CASSPRTREYQETQYF.

The CDR3 sequence is CASSHAAGELFF. CDR3 nucleotide sequence: TGCGCCAGCAGCCACGCTGCCGGGGAGCTGTTTTTT. This rearrangement joins TRBV4-1 to TRBJ2-2; D gene ambiguous. Germline V gene sequence: CDR1 MGHRA, CDR2 YSYEKL. V lost 3 bases and J lost 6, with 5 bases in between. The CDR3 runs to 12 residues.

In this sample, this clonotype turned up many times. This chain joins TRBV5-1 and TRBJ2-3; 9 bases align to TRBD1. The CDR3 loop spans 15 amino acids. Germline values: CDR1 SGHRS, CDR2 YFSETQ. V gave up 3 bases and J gave up 6 bases; unmatched junction bases: 8. CDR3 residues: CASSSLGTGSDTQYF. The CDR3, as DNA: TGCGCCAGCAGCTCGCTGGGGACAGGGTCTGATACGCAGTATTTT.

This clonotype was recorded many times. This chain uses TRBV4-2 with TRBJ2-3; D is undetermined. CDR3 size: 13 residues. Germline CDR1 is LGHNA and CDR2 is YNFKEQ. Trimming left V 1 base short and J 3 bases short, with 5 bases between. In DNA, the CDR3 is TGTGCCAGCAGCCAAGTACCGACAGATACGCAGTATTTT. Translation gives CASSQVPTDTQYF.

This clonotype came up many times. The chain recombines TRBV7-2 with TRBJ2-5; D gene unclear. The CDR3 loop spans 11 amino acids. V dropped 8 bases and J dropped 5 bases, with 9 bases sitting between them. Germline CDR1 and CDR2: SGHTA and FQGNSA. CDR3 sequence (DNA): TGTGCCAGCCGCCGTTTGGAGACCCAGTACTTC. Amino acid sequence: CASRRLETQYF. Drawing the rest from reference TRBV7-2 and TRBJ2-5, the complete variable domain is GAGVSQSPSNKVTEKGKDVELRCDPISGHTALYWYRQSLGQGLEFLIYFQGNSAPDKSGLPSDRFSAERTGGSVSTLTIQRTQQEDSAVYLCASRRLETQYFGPGTRLLVL.

V gene TRBV29-1 combines with J gene TRBJ2-3; 8 positions agree with TRBD1. The V and J ends lost 1 base and 3 bases, in that order; junction bases with no gene match: 9. Germline V CDR1 and CDR2: SQVTM, ANQGSEA. The CDR3 extends over 16 amino acids. CDR3 amino acids: CSVEVSWTGRTDTQYF. DNA of the CDR3: TGCAGCGTTGAAGTCTCCTGGACAGGGAGGACAGATACGCAGTATTTT.

The count of this clonotype is one. The chain combines TRBV29-1 with TRBJ1-1; no definite D call. The V end lost 3 bases, the J end lost 2 bases, and 7 bases lay between the germline ends. The length of the CDR3 is 12 residues. The germline gives CDR1 SQVTM, CDR2 ANQGSEA. CDR3 bases: TGCAGCGTTGATAACAGAAACACTGAAGCTTTCTTT. This translates into CSVDNRNTEAFF.

This clonotype was seen ten or more times. V and J are TRBV12-3 or TRBV12-4 and TRBJ2-7; 7 bases are a match to TRBD1. Trimming cost V 4 bases and J 2 bases; bases outside gene matches: 8. There are 15 residues in the CDR3. This CDR3 is CASSSRDSETYEQYF. The CDR3, as DNA: TGTGCCAGCAGTTCTCGGGACAGCGAGACCTACGAGCAGTACTTC.

In this sample, this clonotype turned up a few times. The chain carries TRBV24-1 and TRBJ1-2, with D uncertain. Germline lookup yields CDR1 KGHDR and CDR2 SFDVKD. Trimming took 7 bases from V and 8 from J, leaving 19 bases between them. There are 14 residues in the CDR3. CDR3 amino acids: CATSSRAGTGGYTF. CDR3 in DNA: TGTGCCACCAGCTCTCGCGCCGGAACTGGAGGCTACACCTTC.

This rearrangement joins TRBV23-1 to TRBJ2-3; D is possibly TRBD2 (6 bases). Being an ORF, TRBV23-1 has a function that is uncertain. Trimming removed 3 bases at V and 4 bases at J, with 20 bases between. This CDR3 comprises 17 residues. DNA of the CDR3: TGCGCCAGCAGTCATCCCCCCCGGGGGAAGTGTTCAGATACGCAGTATTTT. This sequence encodes CASSHPPRGKCSDTQYF.

In this sample, this clonotype turned up many times. The V call is TRBV29-1, the J call TRBJ2-5; 7 bases are shared with TRBD1. CDR1 is SQVTM, CDR2 ANQGSEA, per germline. V gave up 3 bases and J gave up 6 bases; unmatched junction bases: 10. The CDR3 has 14 amino acids. CDR3 region: CSVELVRGMKTQYF. The CDR3 coding sequence is TGCAGCGTTGAGTTGGTCAGGGGGATGAAGACCCAGTACTTC.

This clonotype was observed many times. J is TRBJ2-7 and V is TRBV5-1, with 7 bases lining up with TRBD1. CDR1 SGHRS and CDR2 YFSETQ come from the germline V gene. The CDR3 loop spans 13 amino acids. With 3 bases clipped from V and 6 bases from J, the junction kept 6 bases outside the gene matches. CDR3 sequence reads: CASSYGQVGEQYF. Written as DNA, the CDR3 is TGCGCCAGCAGCTACGGACAGGTTGGCGAGCAGTACTTC.

This clonotype was seen ten or more times. J is TRBJ2-1 and V is TRBV7-6; D perhaps matches TRBD1 (6 bases). V was pared by 5 bases and J by 10 bases, with 12 bases between. The length of the CDR3 is 12 residues. From germline, CDR1 is SGHVS and CDR2 FNYEAQ. In DNA, the CDR3 is TGTGCCAGCAGCCCAGGGGATCGGGAGCAGTTCTTC. Its translation: CASSPGDREQFF.

The sample holds a few counts of this clonotype. The chain carries TRBV28 and TRBJ2-3; 8 bases are a match to TRBD2. The CDR3 covers 13 residues. Germline V CDR1 and CDR2: MDHEN, SYDVKM. V dropped 6 bases and J dropped 6; count of bases not matched to a gene: 5. This CDR3 reads CASSPGGVDTQYF. The CDR3 coding sequence is TGTGCCAGCAGCCCGGGGGGGGTGGATACGCAGTATTTT.

This clonotype was recorded many times. The chain employs TRBV4-3 and TRBJ2-7; D may correspond to TRBD1 or TRBD2 (5 bases each). CDR1 is LGHNA and CDR2 is YSLEER in the germline V gene. The ends were cut back, 2 bases at V and 4 bases at J, with 15 bases in the middle. The CDR3 has 15 amino acids. This CDR3 reads CASSQIRDPSYEQYF. CDR3 sequence (DNA): TGCGCCAGCAGCCAAATCCGGGACCCGTCGTACGAGCAGTACTTC.

This chain connects TRBV30 to TRBJ2-7; 12 bases align to TRBD1. Germline loops: CDR1 GTSNPN, CDR2 SVGIG (reference sequence). The V and J ends lost 3 bases and 7 bases, in that order; junction bases with no gene match: 7. CDR3 length equals 14 residues. The CDR3, as DNA: TGTGCCTGGAGAAAGGGACAGGGGGCGCGGGAGCAGTACTTC. This gives the protein CAWRKGQGAREQYF. Full variable domain (missing parts from reference TRBV30 and TRBJ2-7): SQTIHQWPATLVQPVGSPLSLECTVEGTSNPNLYWYRQAAGRGLQLLFYSVGIGQISSEVPQNLSASRPQDRQFILSSKKLLLSDSGFYLCAWRKGQGAREQYFGPGTRLTVT.

This clonotype was seen ten or more times. The rearrangement links TRBV6-2 or TRBV6-3 to TRBJ2-1; D unclear. The germline V gene encodes CDR1 MNHEY and CDR2 SVGEGT. Trimming left V 5 bases short and J 6 bases short, with 17 bases between. The length of the CDR3 is 15 residues. This chain's CDR3 is CASSPYSLRINEQFF. DNA of the CDR3: TGTGCCAGCAGTCCATACAGTCTAAGAATCAATGAGCAGTTCTTC.

The gene calls are TRBV9 and TRBJ2-1; no definite D call. CDR3 length equals 14 residues. Trimming removed 0 bases from V and 12 bases from J, with 16 bases in between. Germline assignment: CDR1 SGDLS and CDR2 YYNGEE. This CDR3 reads CASSVVSSSSRQFF. The CDR3, as DNA: TGTGCCAGCAGCGTAGTTAGTAGTTCATCCAGGCAGTTCTTC. Combining the CDR3 with reference TRBV9 and TRBJ2-1 gives the whole variable domain DSGVTQTPKHLITATGQRVTLRCSPRSGDLSVYWYQQSLDQGLQFLIQYYNGEERAKGNILERFSAQQFPDLHSELNLSSLELGDSALYFCASSVVSSSSRQFFGPGTRLTVL.